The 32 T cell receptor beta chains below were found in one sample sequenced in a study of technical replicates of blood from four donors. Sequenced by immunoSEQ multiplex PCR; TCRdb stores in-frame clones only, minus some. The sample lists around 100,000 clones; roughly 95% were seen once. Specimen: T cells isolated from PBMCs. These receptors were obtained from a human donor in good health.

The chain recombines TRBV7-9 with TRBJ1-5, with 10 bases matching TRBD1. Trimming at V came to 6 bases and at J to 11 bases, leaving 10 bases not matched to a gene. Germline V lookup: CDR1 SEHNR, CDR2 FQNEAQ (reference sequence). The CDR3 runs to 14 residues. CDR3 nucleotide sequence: TGTGCCAGCAGGAAGACAGGGGGCCGGGGAGCCCAGCATTTT. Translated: CASRKTGGRGAQHF.

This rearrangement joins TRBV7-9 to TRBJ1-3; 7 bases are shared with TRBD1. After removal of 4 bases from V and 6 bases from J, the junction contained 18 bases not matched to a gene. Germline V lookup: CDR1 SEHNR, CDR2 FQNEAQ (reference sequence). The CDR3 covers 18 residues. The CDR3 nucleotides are TGTGCCAGCAGCTGGACCGACGGACAGGTCGGCCCCGAAAACACCATATATTTT. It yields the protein CASSWTDGQVGPENTIYF.

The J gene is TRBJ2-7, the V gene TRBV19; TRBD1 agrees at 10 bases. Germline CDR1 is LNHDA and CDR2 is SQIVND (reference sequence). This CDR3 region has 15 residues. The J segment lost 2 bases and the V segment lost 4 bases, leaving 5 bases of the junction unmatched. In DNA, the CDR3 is TGTGCCAGTAGTACCGGCGGGACAGGGGCCTACGAGCAGTACTTC. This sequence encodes CASSTGGTGAYEQYF.

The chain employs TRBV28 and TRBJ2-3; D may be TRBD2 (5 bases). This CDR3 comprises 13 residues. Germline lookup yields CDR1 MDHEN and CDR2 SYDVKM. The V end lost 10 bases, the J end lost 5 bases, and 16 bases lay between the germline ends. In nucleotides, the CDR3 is TGTGCCACCATCTCCTTGGCGGGAGATACGCAGTATTTT. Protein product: CATISLAGDTQYF. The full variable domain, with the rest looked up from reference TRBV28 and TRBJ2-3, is DVKVTQSSRYLVKRTGEKVFLECVQDMDHENMFWYRQDPGLGLRLIYFSYDVKMKEKGDIPEGYSVSREKKERFSLILESASTNQTSMYLCATISLAGDTQYFGPGTRLTVL.

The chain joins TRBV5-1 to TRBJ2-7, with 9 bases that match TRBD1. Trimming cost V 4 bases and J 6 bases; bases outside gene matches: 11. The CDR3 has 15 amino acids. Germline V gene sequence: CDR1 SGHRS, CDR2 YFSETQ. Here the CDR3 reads CASSESQGAHREQYF. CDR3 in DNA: TGCGCCAGCAGCGAATCACAGGGGGCGCATCGCGAGCAGTACTTC.

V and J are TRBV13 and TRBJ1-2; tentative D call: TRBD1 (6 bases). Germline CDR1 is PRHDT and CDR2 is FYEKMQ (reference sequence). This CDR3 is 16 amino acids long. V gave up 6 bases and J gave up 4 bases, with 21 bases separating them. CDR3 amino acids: CASRDYSQGIRYGYTF. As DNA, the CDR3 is TGTGCCAGCAGGGATTATTCACAGGGAATTCGCTATGGCTACACCTTC.

DNA of the CDR3: TGTGCCAGCAGTCTCCGCGGGGCGGATGAGACCCAGTACTTC. Translating it yields CASSLRGADETQYF. This chain uses TRBV6-5 with TRBJ2-5; D is perhaps TRBD2 (6 bases). Looked up from germline, CDR1 is MNHEY and CDR2 is SVGAGI. V dropped 5 bases and J dropped 5 bases, with 15 bases sitting between them. CDR3 size: 14 residues.

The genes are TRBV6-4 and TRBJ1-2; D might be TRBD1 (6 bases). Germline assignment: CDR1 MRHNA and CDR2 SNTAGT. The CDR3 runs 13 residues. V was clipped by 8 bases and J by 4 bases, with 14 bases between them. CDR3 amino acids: CASSSETGYGYTF. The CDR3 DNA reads TGTGCCAGCTCTTCCGAGACAGGCTATGGCTACACCTTC.

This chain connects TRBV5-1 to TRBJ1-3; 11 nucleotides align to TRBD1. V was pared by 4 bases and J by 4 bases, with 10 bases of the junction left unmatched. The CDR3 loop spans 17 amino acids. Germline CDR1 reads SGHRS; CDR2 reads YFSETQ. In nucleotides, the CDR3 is TGCGCCAGCAGCCGCAAGGGACAGGGGGATGGAGGAAACACCATATATTTT. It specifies CASSRKGQGDGGNTIYF.

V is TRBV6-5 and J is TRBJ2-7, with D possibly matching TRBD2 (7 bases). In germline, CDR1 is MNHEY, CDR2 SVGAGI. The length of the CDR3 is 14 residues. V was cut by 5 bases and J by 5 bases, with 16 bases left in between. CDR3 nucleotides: TGTGCCAGCAGTGATTGGGGGGGCGGGAACGAGCAGTACTTC. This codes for CASSDWGGGNEQYF.

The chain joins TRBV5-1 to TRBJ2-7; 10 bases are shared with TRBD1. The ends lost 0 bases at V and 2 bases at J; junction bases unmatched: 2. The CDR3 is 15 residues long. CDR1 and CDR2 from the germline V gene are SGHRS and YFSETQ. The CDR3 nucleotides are TGCGCCAGCAGCTTGGGGGACAGGGGTCCCTACGAGCAGTACTTC. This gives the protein CASSLGDRGPYEQYF.

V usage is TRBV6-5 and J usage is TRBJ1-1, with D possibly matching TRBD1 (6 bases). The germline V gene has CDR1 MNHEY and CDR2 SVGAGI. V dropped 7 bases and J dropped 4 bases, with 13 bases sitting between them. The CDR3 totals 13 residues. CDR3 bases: TGTGCCAGCAAGATACAGGGAACCACTGAAGCTTTCTTT. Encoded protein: CASKIQGTTEAFF.

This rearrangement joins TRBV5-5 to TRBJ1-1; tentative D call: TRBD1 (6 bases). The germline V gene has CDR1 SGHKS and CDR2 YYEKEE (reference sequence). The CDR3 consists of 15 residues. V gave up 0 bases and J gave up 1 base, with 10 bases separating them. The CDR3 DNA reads TGTGCCAGCAGCTTGGTCGGGACATGGAACACTGAAGCTTTCTTT. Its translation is CASSLVGTWNTEAFF.

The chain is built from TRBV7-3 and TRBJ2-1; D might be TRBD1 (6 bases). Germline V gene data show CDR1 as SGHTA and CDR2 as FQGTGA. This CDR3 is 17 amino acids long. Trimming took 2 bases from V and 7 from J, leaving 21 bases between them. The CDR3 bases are TGTGCCAGCAGCTTACCCCAGAAAGGGACACAATTGAATGAGCAGTTCTTC. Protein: CASSLPQKGTQLNEQFF.

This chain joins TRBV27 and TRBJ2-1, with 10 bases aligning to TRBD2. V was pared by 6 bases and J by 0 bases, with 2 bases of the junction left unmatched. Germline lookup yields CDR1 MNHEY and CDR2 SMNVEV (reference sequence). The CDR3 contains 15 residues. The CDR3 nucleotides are TGTGCCAGCAGCTTAGCGGGAGGCTCCTACAATGAGCAGTTCTTC. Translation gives CASSLAGGSYNEQFF.

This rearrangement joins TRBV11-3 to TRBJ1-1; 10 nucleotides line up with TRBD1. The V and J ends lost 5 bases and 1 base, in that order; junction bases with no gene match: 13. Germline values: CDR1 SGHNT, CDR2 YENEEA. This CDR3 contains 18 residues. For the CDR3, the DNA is TGTGCCAGCAGCCTAGGGGAGGGACAGGGGCCTGAGAACACTGAAGCTTTCTTT. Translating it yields CASSLGEGQGPENTEAFF.

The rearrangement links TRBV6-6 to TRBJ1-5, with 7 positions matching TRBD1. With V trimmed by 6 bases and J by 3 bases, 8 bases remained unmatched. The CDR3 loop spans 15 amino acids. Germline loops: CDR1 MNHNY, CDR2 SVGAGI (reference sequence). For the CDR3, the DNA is TGTGCCAGCAGCACTCGACAGGGATTCAATCAGCCCCAGCATTTT. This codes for CASSTRQGFNQPQHF.

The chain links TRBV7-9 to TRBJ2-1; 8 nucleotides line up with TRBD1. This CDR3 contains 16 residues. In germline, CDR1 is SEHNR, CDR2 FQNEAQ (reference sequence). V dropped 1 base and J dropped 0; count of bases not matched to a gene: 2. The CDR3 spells CASSLGQGLSYNEQFF. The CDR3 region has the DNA TGTGCCAGCAGCTTAGGACAGGGGCTCTCCTACAATGAGCAGTTCTTC.

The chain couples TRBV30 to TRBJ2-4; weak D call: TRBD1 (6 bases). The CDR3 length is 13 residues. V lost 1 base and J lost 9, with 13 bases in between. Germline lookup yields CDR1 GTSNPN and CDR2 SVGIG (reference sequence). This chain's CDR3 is CAWSDRERGIQYF. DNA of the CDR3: TGTGCCTGGAGTGACAGGGAGCGCGGCATTCAGTACTTC.

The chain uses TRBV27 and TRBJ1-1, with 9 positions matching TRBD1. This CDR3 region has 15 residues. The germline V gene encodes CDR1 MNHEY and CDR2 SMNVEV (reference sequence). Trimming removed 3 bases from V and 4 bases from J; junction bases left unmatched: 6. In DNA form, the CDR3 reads TGTGCCAGCAGTTTCACAGGGGGCTTGGGCACTGAAGCTTTCTTT. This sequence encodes CASSFTGGLGTEAFF.

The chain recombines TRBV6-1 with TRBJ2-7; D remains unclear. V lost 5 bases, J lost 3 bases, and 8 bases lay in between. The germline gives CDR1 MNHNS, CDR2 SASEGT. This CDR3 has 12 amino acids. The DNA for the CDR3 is TGTGCCAGCAGTATTATAGTCTACGAGCAGTACTTC. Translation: CASSIIVYEQYF.

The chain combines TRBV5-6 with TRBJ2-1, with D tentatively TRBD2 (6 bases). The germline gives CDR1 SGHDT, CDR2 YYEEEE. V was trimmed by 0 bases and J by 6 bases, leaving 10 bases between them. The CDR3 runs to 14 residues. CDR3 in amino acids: CASSLGRVLNEQFF. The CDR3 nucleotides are TGTGCCAGCAGCTTGGGGAGGGTTCTCAATGAGCAGTTCTTC. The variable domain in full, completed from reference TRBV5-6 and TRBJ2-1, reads DAGVTQSPTHLIKTRGQQVTLRCSPKSGHDTVSWYQQALGQGPQFIFQYYEEEERQRGNFPDRFSGHQFPNYSSELNVNALLLGDSALYLCASSLGRVLNEQFFGPGTRLTVL.

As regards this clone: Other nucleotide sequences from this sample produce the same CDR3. DNA of the CDR3: TGCAGCGTTAATAAGGGGCTGAGCACTGAAGCTTTCTTT. Residues: CSVNKGLSTEAFF. The chain uses TRBV29-1 and TRBJ1-1, with D possibly matching TRBD1 (5 bases). The CDR3 runs 13 residues. The germline V gene has CDR1 SQVTM and CDR2 ANQGSEA. V was pared by 5 bases and J by 4 bases, with 14 bases between.

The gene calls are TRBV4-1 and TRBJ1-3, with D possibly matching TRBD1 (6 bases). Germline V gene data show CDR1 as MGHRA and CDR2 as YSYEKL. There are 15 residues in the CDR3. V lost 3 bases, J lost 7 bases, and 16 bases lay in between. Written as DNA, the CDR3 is TGCGCCAGCAGCCAGGGGGTACAGGGAGAGAACACCATATATTTT. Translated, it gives CASSQGVQGENTIYF.

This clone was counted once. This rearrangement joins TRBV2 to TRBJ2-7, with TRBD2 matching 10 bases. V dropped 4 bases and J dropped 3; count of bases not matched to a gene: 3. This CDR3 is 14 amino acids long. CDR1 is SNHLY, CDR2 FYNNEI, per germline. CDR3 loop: CASSVASGGYEQYF. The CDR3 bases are TGTGCCAGCAGTGTCGCTAGCGGGGGCTACGAGCAGTACTTC. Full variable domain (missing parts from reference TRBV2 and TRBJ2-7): EPEVTQTPSHQVTQMGQEVILRCVPISNHLYFYWYRQILGQKVEFLVSFYNNEISEKSEIFDDQFSVERPDGSNFTLKIRSTKLEDSAMYFCASSVASGGYEQYFGPGTRLTVT.

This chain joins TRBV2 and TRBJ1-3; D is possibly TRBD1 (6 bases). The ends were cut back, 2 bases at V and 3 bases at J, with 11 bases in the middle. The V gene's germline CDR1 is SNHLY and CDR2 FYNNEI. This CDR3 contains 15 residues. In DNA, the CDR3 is TGTGCCAGCAGTGAACAGGGGCAGCGTGGAAACACCATATATTTT. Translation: CASSEQGQRGNTIYF.

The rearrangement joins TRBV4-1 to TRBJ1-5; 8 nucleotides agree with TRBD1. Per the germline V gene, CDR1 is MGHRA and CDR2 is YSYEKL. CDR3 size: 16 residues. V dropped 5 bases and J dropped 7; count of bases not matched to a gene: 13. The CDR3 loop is CASSSGLDRGGQPQHF. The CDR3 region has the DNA TGCGCCAGCAGCTCCGGCCTCGACAGGGGAGGCCAGCCCCAGCATTTT.

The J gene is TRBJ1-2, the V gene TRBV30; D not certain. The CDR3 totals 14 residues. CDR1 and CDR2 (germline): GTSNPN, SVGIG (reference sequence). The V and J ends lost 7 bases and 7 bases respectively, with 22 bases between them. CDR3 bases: TGTGCCTCCCCAATGCATGTGGCACGAGGTGGCTACACCTTC. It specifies CASPMHVARGGYTF.

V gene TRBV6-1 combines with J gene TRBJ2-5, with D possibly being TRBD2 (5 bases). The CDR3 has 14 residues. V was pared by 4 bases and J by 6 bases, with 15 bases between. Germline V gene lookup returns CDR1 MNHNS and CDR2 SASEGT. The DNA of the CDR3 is TGTGCCAGCAGTGCCCCCGCGAGGGCCAAGACCCAGTACTTC. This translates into CASSAPARAKTQYF.

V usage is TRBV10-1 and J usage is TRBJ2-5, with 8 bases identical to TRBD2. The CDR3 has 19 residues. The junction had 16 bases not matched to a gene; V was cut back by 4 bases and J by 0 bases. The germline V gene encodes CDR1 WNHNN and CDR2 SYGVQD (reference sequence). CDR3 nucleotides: TGCGCCAGCAGTGCAGGGACTAGTAGCTTCGGGAGGTACCAAGAGACCCAGTACTTC. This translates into CASSAGTSSFGRYQETQYF.

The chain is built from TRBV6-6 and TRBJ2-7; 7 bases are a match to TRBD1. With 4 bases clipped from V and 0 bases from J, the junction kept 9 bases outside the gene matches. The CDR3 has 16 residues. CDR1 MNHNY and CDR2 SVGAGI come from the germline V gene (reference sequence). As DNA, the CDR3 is TGTGCCAGCAGTTCCAACCATCGGACAGGCTCCTACGAGCAGTACTTC. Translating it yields CASSSNHRTGSYEQYF.

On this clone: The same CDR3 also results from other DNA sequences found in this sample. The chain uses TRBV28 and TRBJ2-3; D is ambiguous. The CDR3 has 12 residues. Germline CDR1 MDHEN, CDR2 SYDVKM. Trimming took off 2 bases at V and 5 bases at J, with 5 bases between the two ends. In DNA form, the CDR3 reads TGTGCCAGCAGTTTAAGGAGAGATACGCAGTATTTT. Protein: CASSLRRDTQYF.